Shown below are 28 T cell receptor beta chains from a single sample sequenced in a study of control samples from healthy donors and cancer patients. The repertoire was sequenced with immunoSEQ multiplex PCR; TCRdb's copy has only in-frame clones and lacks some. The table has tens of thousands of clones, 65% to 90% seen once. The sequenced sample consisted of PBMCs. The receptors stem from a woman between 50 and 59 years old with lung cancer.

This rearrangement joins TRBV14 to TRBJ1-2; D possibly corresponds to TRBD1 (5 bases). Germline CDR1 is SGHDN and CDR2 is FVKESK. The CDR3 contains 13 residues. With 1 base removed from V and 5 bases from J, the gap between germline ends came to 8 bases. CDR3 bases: TGTGCCAGCAGCCAAGGACAGAGGTATGGCTACACCTTC. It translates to CASSQGQRYGYTF.

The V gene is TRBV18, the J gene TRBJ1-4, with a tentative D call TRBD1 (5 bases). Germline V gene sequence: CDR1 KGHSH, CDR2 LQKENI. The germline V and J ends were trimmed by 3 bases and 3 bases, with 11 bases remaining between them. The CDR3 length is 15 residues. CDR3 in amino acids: CASSPRQGANEKLFF. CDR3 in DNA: TGTGCCAGCTCACCTAGACAAGGGGCTAATGAAAAACTGTTTTTT.

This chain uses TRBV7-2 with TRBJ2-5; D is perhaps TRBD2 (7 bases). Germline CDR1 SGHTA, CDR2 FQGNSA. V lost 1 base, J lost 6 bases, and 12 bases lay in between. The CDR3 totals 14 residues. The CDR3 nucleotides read TGTGCCAGCAGCTTAGACGGGGGGCAGAAGACCCAGTACTTC. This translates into CASSLDGGQKTQYF.

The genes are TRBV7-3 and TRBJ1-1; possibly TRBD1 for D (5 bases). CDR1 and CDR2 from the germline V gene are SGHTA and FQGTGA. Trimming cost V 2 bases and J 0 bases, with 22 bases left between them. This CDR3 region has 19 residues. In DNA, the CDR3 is TGTGCCAGCAGCTTAGCTTACAGGTCCCCCGCGGACATGAACACTGAAGCTTTCTTT. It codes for CASSLAYRSPADMNTEAFF. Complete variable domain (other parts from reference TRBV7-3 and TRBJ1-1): GAGVSQTPSNKVTEKGKYVELRCDPISGHTALYWYRQSLGQGPEFLIYFQGTGAADDSGLPNDRFFAVRPEGSVSTLKIQRTERGDSAVYLCASSLAYRSPADMNTEAFFGQGTRLTVV.

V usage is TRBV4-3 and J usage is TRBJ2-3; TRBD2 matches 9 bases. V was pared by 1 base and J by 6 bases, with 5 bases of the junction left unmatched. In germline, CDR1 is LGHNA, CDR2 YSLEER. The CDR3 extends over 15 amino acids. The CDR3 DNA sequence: TGCGCCAGCAGCCAAGCTAGCGGGGCGGGGGATACGCAGTATTTT. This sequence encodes CASSQASGAGDTQYF.

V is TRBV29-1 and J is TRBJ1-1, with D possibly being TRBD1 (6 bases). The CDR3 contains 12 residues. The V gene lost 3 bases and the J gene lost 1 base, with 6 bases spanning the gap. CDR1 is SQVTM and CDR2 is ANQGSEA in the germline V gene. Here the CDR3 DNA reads TGCAGCGTTGAGGACAGGAACACTGAAGCTTTCTTT. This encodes CSVEDRNTEAFF.

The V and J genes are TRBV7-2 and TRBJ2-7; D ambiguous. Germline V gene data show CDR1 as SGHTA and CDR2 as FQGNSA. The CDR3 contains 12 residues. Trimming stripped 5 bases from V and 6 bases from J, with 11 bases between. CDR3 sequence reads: CASSHGLTEQYF. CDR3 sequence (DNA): TGTGCCAGCAGCCACGGGTTGACCGAGCAGTACTTC. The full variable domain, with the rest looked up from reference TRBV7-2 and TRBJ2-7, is GAGVSQSPSNKVTEKGKDVELRCDPISGHTALYWYRQSLGQGLEFLIYFQGNSAPDKSGLPSDRFSAERTGGSVSTLTIQRTQQEDSAVYLCASSHGLTEQYFGPGTRLTVT.

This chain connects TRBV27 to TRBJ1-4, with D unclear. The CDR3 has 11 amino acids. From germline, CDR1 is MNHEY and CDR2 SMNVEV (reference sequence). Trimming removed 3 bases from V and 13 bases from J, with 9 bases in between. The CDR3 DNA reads TGTGCCAGCAGTTTTCGAGTTGTACTGTTTTTT. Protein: CASSFRVVLFF.

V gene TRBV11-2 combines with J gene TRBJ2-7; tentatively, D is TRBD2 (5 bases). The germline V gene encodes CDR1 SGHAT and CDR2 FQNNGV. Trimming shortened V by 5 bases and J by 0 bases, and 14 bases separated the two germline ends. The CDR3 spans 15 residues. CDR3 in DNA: TGTGCCAGCAGCCCCCTAGCAGTGAGCTCCTACGAGCAGTACTTC. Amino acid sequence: CASSPLAVSSYEQYF.

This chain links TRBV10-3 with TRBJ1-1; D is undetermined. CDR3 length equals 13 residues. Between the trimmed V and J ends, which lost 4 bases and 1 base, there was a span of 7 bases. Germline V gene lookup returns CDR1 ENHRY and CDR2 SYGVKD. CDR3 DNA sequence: TGTGCCATCAGTGCCCTCAAGAACACTGAAGCTTTCTTT. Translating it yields CAISALKNTEAFF.

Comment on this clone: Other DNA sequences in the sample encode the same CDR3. The CDR3 bases are TGCGCCAGCAGCTTGGATGGGGGAAGTTTCCAAGAGACCCAGTACTTC. This sequence encodes CASSLDGGSFQETQYF. This chain uses TRBV5-1 with TRBJ2-5, with D perhaps given as TRBD1 or TRBD2 (5 bases each). The CDR3 covers 16 residues. The germline V gene has CDR1 SGHRS and CDR2 YFSETQ. V was clipped by 0 bases and J by 1 base, with 13 bases between them. Using reference TRBV5-1 and TRBJ2-5 for the parts outside the CDR3, the full variable domain is KAGVTQTPRYLIKTRGQQVTLSCSPISGHRSVSWYQQTPGQGLQFLFEYFSETQRNKGNFPGRFSGRQFSNSRSEMNVSTLELGDSALYLCASSLDGGSFQETQYFGPGTRLLVL.

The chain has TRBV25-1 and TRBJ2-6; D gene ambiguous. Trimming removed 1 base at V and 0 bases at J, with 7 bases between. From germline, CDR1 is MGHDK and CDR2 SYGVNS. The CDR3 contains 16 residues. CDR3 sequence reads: CASSEFGASGANVLTF. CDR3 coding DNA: TGTGCCAGCAGTGAATTCGGTGCCTCTGGGGCCAACGTCCTGACTTTC. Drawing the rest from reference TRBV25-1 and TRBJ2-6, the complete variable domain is EADIYQTPRYLVIGTGKKITLECSQTMGHDKMYWYQQDPGMELHLIHYSYGVNSTEKGDLSSESTVSRIRTEHFPLTLESARPSHTSQYLCASSEFGASGANVLTFGAGSRLTVL.

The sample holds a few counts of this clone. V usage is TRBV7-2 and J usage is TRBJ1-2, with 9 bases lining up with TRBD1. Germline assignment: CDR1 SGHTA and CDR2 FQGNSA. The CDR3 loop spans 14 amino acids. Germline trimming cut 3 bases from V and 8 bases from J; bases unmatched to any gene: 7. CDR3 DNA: TGTGCCAGCAGCTTTACAGGGGGCATCCAAGGCTACACCTTC. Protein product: CASSFTGGIQGYTF.

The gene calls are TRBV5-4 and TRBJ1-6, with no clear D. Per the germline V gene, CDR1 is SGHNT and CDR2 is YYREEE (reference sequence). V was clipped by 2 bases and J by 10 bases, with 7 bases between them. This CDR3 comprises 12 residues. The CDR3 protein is CASSFNPSPLHF. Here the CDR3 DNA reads TGTGCCAGCAGCTTCAATCCATCACCCCTCCACTTT.

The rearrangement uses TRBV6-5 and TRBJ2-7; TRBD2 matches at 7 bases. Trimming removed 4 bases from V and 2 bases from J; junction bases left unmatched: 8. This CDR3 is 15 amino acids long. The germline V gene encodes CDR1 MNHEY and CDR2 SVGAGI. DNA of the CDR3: TGTGCCAGCAGTTCCTTTAAGCGGGGCCCCTACGAGCAGTACTTC. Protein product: CASSSFKRGPYEQYF.

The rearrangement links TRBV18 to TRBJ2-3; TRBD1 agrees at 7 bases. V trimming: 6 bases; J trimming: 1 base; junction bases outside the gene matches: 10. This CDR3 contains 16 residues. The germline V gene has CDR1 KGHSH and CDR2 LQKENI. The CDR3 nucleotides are TGTGCCAGCTCCCTAGTCCACAGGGGCGGCACAGATACGCAGTATTTT. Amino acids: CASSLVHRGGTDTQYF.

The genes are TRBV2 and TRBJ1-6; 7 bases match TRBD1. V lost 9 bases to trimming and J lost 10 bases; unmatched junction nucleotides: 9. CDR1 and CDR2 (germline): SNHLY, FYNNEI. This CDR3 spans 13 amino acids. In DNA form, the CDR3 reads TGTGCCAGTCTACAGGGGTTTGAATCACCCCTCCACTTT. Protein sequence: CASLQGFESPLHF.

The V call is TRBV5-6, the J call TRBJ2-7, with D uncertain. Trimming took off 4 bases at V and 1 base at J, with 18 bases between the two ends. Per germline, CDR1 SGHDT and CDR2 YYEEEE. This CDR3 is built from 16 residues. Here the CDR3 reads CASSQSPELPSYEQYF. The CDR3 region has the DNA TGTGCCAGCAGCCAATCTCCAGAACTCCCGTCCTACGAGCAGTACTTC.

CDR3 bases: TGTGCCTGGAGGGCAAACAGGGCAAACACTGAAGCTTTCTTT. As protein: CAWRANRANTEAFF. The rearrangement joins TRBV30 to TRBJ1-1; weak D call: TRBD1 (6 bases). Trimming removed 3 bases at V and 2 bases at J, with 13 bases between. Germline loops: CDR1 GTSNPN, CDR2 SVGIG (reference sequence). The CDR3 extends over 14 amino acids. The variable domain in full, with the rest retrieved from reference TRBV30 and TRBJ1-1, is SQTIHQWPATLVQPVGSPLSLECTVEGTSNPNLYWYRQAAGRGLQLLFYSVGIGQISSEVPQNLSASRPQDRQFILSSKKLLLSDSGFYLCAWRANRANTEAFFGQGTRLTVV.

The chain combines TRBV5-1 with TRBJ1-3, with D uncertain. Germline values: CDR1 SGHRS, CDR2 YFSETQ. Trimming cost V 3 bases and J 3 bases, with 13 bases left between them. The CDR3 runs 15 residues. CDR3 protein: CASSSGSLDGNTIYF. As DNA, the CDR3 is TGCGCCAGCAGCTCCGGGTCTCTTGATGGAAACACCATATATTTT.

The CDR3 bases are TGTGCCAGCAGCCAAGGGGGGGCTTATGGCTACACCTTC. It specifies CASSQGGAYGYTF. V is TRBV3-1 (or the pseudogene TRBV3-2) and J is TRBJ1-2; a possible D gene is TRBD1 (6 bases). CDR3 size: 13 residues. Germline assignment: CDR1 LGHDT and CDR2 YNNKEL (reference sequence). Deletions cut 1 base from V and 5 bases from J, with 8 bases between.

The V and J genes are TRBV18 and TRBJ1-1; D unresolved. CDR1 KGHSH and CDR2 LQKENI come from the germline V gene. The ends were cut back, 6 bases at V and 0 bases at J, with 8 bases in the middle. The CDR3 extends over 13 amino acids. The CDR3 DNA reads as TGTGCCAGCTCTGGAGAAATGAACACTGAAGCTTTCTTT. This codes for CASSGEMNTEAFF.

This CDR3 reads CASSYTGSSYEQYF. The CDR3 nucleotides are TGTGCCAGCAGCTACACAGGGAGCTCCTACGAGCAGTACTTC. V gene TRBV5-5 combines with J gene TRBJ2-7; TRBD1 is a possible D gene (6 bases). V was pared by 3 bases and J by 0 bases, with 10 bases between. The CDR3 is 14 amino acids. Germline CDR1 is SGHKS and CDR2 is YYEKEE (reference sequence).

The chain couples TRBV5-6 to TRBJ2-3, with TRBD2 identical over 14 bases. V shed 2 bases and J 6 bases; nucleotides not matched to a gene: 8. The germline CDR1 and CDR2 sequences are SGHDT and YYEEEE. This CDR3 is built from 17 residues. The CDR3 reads CASSLRGLAGGRDTQYF. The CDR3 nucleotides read TGTGCCAGCAGCTTAAGAGGACTAGCGGGGGGCAGGGATACGCAGTATTTT.

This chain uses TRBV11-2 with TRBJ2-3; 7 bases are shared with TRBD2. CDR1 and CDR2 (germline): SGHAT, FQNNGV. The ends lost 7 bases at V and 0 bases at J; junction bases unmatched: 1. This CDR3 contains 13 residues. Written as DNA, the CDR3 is TGTGCCAGCAAGCGGGGAAGCACAGATACGCAGTATTTT. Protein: CASKRGSTDTQYF.

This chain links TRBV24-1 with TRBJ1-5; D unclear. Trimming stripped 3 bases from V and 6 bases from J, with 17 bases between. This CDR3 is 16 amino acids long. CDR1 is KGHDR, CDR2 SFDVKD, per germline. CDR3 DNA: TGTGCCACCAGTGATGGGAGGGCCCTGTCCAGTCAGCCCCAGCATTTT. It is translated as CATSDGRALSSQPQHF.

CDR3 bases: TGCGCCAGCAGCTTACAGGGGAACTCTGGGGCCAACGTCCTGACTTTC. Translating gives CASSLQGNSGANVLTF. The chain combines TRBV5-1 with TRBJ2-6, with TRBD1 matching over 7 bases. With V trimmed by 2 bases and J by 0 bases, 2 bases remained unmatched. Germline V gene sequence: CDR1 SGHRS, CDR2 YFSETQ. The CDR3 length is 16 residues.

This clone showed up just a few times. The CDR3 spells CATSATSGADTQYF. The CDR3 nucleotides are TGTGCCACCAGTGCTACTAGCGGGGCAGATACGCAGTATTTT. The rearrangement links TRBV24-1 to TRBJ2-3, with 10 positions matching TRBD2. CDR3 length: 14 amino acids. V was clipped by 5 bases and J by 4 bases; unmatched bases: 2. Germline CDR1 is KGHDR and CDR2 is SFDVKD.